The clone carrying this T cell receptor (beta chain) was detected a few times. Antigen unknown. These data originate in a study of regulatory T cells in long-lasting Graves disease. Time point specified: persistent/refractory GD, antithyroid drugs over 5 years with positive TRAb. The authors made the TCR library using RNA they extracted from PBMCs. For TCR beta, libraries came from iRepertoire HTBI primers and Arm-PCR of CDR3 regions. TCRdb redid the calling of the multiplex PCR reads with MiXCR, one entry per CDR3 protein. The sample holds about 470,000 distinct CDR3 sequences; 20% to 25% are singletons and the top ten take approximately 8%. Findings and limits, study-wide: Persistent Graves' patients had lower TCR diversity than newly diagnosed ones. Segments TRBV28, TRBJ1-2 and TRBJ2-5 showed preferential usage in persistent disease. Limited sample numbers may have lowered accuracy. Analysis covered peripheral blood alone, not thyroid tissue.

J gave up 2 bases and V 8 bases, and 9 bases lay outside the gene matches. Germline CDR1 and CDR2: DFQATT and SNEGSKA (reference sequence). This CDR3 has 13 amino acids. Material: peripheral blood mononuclear cells (PBMCs), obtained when the disease was refractory, from a patient treated with antithyroid drugs. The sequence came from a female donor with Graves disease. J is TRBJ2-7 and V is TRBV20-1; 7 bases fit TRBD1. CDR3 DNA sequence: TGCAGTCAAGAGACAGGGACAGCCTACGAGCAGTACTTC. This translates into CSQETGTAYEQYF.